This TCR beta chain emerged from a study of T-cell reconstitution after alpha-beta-depleted transplantation in children. This clonotype was counted a few times. The library targeted TCRbeta and was prepared with unique molecular identifiers. TCRdb re-called the PCR reads through MiXCR, storing one row per CDR3 protein. The sample includes around 600,000 distinct CDR3 sequences, 16% of them seen just once. Per germline, CDR1 SEHNR and CDR2 FQNEAQ (reference sequence). Trimming removed 6 bases from V and 6 bases from J, with 17 bases in between. The CDR3 has 15 amino acids. The starting material was PBMCs from the stem cell graft donor, obtained from the stem cell graft. The V call is TRBV7-9, the J call TRBJ2-2; perhaps TRBD2 as D (6 bases). This TCR was sampled from a human donor who donated a stem cell graft to a child with acute myeloid leukemia. The CDR3 loop reads CASSPTATSPGELFF. In nucleotides, the CDR3 is TGTGCCAGCAGTCCGACCGCGACTAGTCCCGGGGAGCTGTTTTTT.